This T cell receptor beta chain is drawn from a study of T-cell memory formation after mild COVID-19. For this clonotype: As yet, its antigen is unknown.

This CDR3 contains 15 residues. Germline CDR1 reads LNHDA; CDR2 reads SQIVND (reference sequence). V lost 3 bases to trimming and J lost 3 bases, with 15 bases between them. One entry per CDR3 protein results from TCRdb running MiXCR on the 5' RACE reads. The sample has approximately 580,000 distinct CDR3 sequences, around 21% seen once. Findings and limits, study-wide: Mainly in CM and EM were contracting CD4+ clones; CD8+ were in EMRA. Clones that contracted from day 15 to 85 had balanced CD4/CD8; later expanders were CD4+ biased.

The sequence was collected from an adult woman who had mild COVID-19 (a few samples of this study predate the infection). Cell type and time point are not known. The chain recombines TRBV19 with TRBJ2-7, with D tentatively TRBD2 (6 bases). The sample was PBMCs or a T cell subset sorted from them (not recorded which). CDR3 DNA sequence: TGTGCCAGTAGTATTCGGGGGTCACTTTACTACGAGCAGTACTTC. Translating gives CASSIRGSLYYEQYF.